This T cell receptor beta chain was documented in a study of T cell responses to AZD1222 COVID-19 vaccine. Only one count was recorded for this clone. Its target is unknown. From germline, CDR1 is SGDLS and CDR2 YYNGEE. Trimming took 4 bases from V and 2 from J; bases not matched to a gene: 3. The length of the CDR3 is 14 residues. General study points: With two AZD1222 doses given, Spike-specific TCR breadth and depth both rose. Vaccine-associated CD4 TCRs ranged over spike, dominating at 160-218 and 743-854.

Data came from immunoSEQ multiplex PCR; TCRdb stores just in-frame clones and leaves some out. The sample lists 75,000 to 95,000 clones, about 88% seen once, with 10% to 15% in the top ten. The specimen comprised peripheral blood, sampled on day 0 of AZD1222 vaccination. The sequence was obtained from an adult in good health. The J gene is TRBJ1-2, the V gene TRBV9, with TRBD1 identical over 9 bases. CDR3 amino acids: CASSWTGVNYGYTF. CDR3 nucleotides: TGTGCCAGCAGCTGGACAGGGGTAAACTATGGCTACACCTTC. The variable domain in full, with the rest retrieved from reference TRBV9 and TRBJ1-2, is DSGVTQTPKHLITATGQRVTLRCSPRSGDLSVYWYQQSLDQGLQFLIQYYNGEERAKGNILERFSAQQFPDLHSELNLSSLELGDSALYFCASSWTGVNYGYTFGSGTRLTVV.